This record looks at one TCR beta chain sequence and its context. The antigen is undetermined. It was considered stable Graves' hyperthyroidism when ophthalmopathy did not progress within 18 months. Hyperthyroidism, newly diagnosed and lasting under 2 months, affected patients aged 18 to 65. The data derive from a study of T cells in Graves' hyperthyroidism and ophthalmopathy. Overall study results and limits: Model predictions of ophthalmopathy came a median roughly 6.7 months before onset. A model using 13 V-J features told ophthalmopathy apart from stable hyperthyroidism.

The TCR beta CDR3 regions underwent amplification using RNA transcripts as the source. HTBI primers drove first-round RT-PCR of the TCR CDR3. TCRdb reprocessed the multiplex PCR reads with MiXCR, giving one entry per CDR3 protein. The repertoire holds 750,000 to 950,000 distinct CDR3 sequences, 38% seen once, with 7.5% to 9.5% in the top ten. V was clipped by 2 bases and J by 6 bases, with 13 bases between them. This CDR3 region has 14 residues. The chain recombines TRBV12-3 or TRBV12-4 with TRBJ1-1; TRBD1 is a possible D gene (5 bases). This clonotype originated in a man younger than 35 with Graves' hyperthyroidism. The material sequenced was blood. CDR3 nucleotide sequence: TGTGCCAGCAGTTTAACGGTGGGGGGGGCTGAAGCTTTCTTT. This codes for CASSLTVGGAEAFF.